This TCR beta chain was recorded in a study of blood T cell repertoires in COVID-19 (TCRdb year 2020). About the investigation overall: Samples covering the acute and convalescent phases of COVID-19 were provided by collaborators in the United States, Italy and Spain. The material from the prospective study consisted of cDNA or gDNA derived from T cells, B-cell-depleted T cells, or PBMCs. Subjects who had been exposed to COVID-19, were actively infected with it, or had recovered from it provided the deeply sampled blood TCRbeta repertoires that made up the dataset. The repertoires were released in a freely available public database meant as a resource for research on the immune response to SARS-CoV-2. The samples were drawn from the first 160 participants of the ongoing ImmuneRACE study and from over 950 subjects provided by 6 global collaborators. Nearly every sample came with metadata listing a de-identified subject ID, COVID-19 status, age in years and sex. HLA class I and class II types, where available, came from metadata supplied by the sample provider rather than from assay-based typing.

What the research found in general, with its limitations: Clinical and demographic metadata were provided uncurated, with the amount varying by source and participant.

About this clone: Its antigen is not yet known. No base qualities exist here, and no much larger clone lies one base off it.

TCRbeta CDR3 regions were amplified from genomic DNA using the immunoSEQ Assay, a bias-controlled multiplex PCR. The paper's processing steps were these. Nucleated cell counts per sample were estimated from amplification of reference gene primers within the assay. To quantify the absolute abundance of each unique TCRbeta CDR3 rearrangement, sequence reads were collapsed and filtered. For each sample, productive Simpson clonality was calculated as the square root of Simpson's diversity index across productive rearrangements. TCRdb stores this immuneACCESS table with in-frame sequences only. Part of the clones is absent; in the studies checked, under half of the shortfall reflects unresolved V genes, and no reason is known for the rest. V and J calls and clone size are those listed in that table; D and trimming were worked out from the DNA. The sample contains 150,000 to 250,000 clones, approximately 84% of them found a single time. About 6.9% of the sample belongs to the ten largest clones.

Including the terminal cysteine and phenylalanine, the CDR3 comprises 16 residues. Just the 48-base CDR3 DNA is kept, in frame starting at base 1. V is cut by 1 base and J by 1 base, and the space between the germline ends is 11 bases. CDR1 and CDR2 are read off the germline V gene as SGHTA and FQGTGA. Collaborating institutions collected whole blood in K2EDTA tubes following their own protocols. For TCRbeta analysis, collaborators shipped samples as frozen whole blood, isolated PBMCs, or DNA extracted from either of those sample types. The specimen sequenced was peripheral blood. This receptor was identified in a human donor with acute or convalescent COVID-19. The donor label of this sample is uncertain. The sequence is built from TRBV7-3 and TRBJ2-1; the D gene remains uncertain. The nucleotides read TGTGCCAGCAGCTTAAGTGGGCATAGGTCCTACAATGAGCAGTTCTTC. This yields the protein CASSLSGHRSYNEQFF. Here the CDR3 is joined to the reference TRBV7-3 and TRBJ2-1 genes, and the full variable domain is: GAGVSQTPSNKVTEKGKYVELRCDPISGHTALYWYRQSLGQGPEFLIYFQGTGAADDSGLPNDRFFAVRPEGSVSTLKIQRTERGDSAVYLCASSLSGHRSYNEQFFGPGTRLTVL.